What follows are 12 T cell receptor beta chains derived from one specimen sequenced in a study of circulating and synovial CD4+ cells in juvenile arthritis. Measured with immunoSEQ multiplex PCR; TCRdb has only the in-frame clones, and not every one. The sample yields over 30,000 clones, about 95% seen once. The sequencing input was CD4+ T cells from blood. These receptors all come from a human donor with juvenile idiopathic arthritis.

This chain joins TRBV28 and TRBJ2-7; 8 nucleotides agree with TRBD1. V was pared by 3 bases and J by 4 bases, with 8 bases of the junction left unmatched. The CDR3 has 15 amino acids. The germline V gene encodes CDR1 MDHEN and CDR2 SYDVKM. The CDR3 DNA sequence: TGTGCCAGCAGTTTTGCGTGGCAGGGGGCATACGAGCAGTACTTC. Its protein product is CASSFAWQGAYEQYF.

On this clone: The same CDR3 arises from other DNA sequences in this sample as well. The chain combines TRBV4-3 with TRBJ2-3, with 10 positions matching TRBD2. The CDR3 consists of 16 residues. Germline V CDR1 and CDR2: LGHNA, YSLEER. V was clipped by 1 base and J by 2 bases; unmatched bases: 3. The CDR3 sequence: CASSQGLAGATDTQYF. The CDR3 DNA is TGCGCCAGCAGCCAAGGGCTAGCGGGGGCCACAGATACGCAGTATTTT.

This chain links TRBV6-1 with TRBJ2-3, with a weak D call TRBD2 (5 bases). The CDR3 runs to 15 residues. Germline V gene data show CDR1 as MNHNS and CDR2 as SASEGT. The V end lost 6 bases, the J end lost 8 bases, and 21 bases lay between the germline ends. The CDR3 region is CASSSTSGSRGTQYF. The CDR3 DNA is TGTGCCAGCAGCTCAACTTCGGGGTCCCGGGGTACGCAGTATTTT.

This clone was seen once. This CDR3 is also generated by other DNA sequences in the sample. V is TRBV7-6 and J is TRBJ1-6, with D perhaps matching TRBD1 (6 bases). CDR1 is SGHVS, CDR2 FNYEAQ, per germline. The CDR3 has 14 amino acids. V was shortened by 4 bases and J by 6 bases, with 10 bases between the two germline ends. Here the CDR3 DNA reads TGTGCCAGCAGCTCACAGGGTCTTAATTCACCCCTCCACTTT. Residues: CASSSQGLNSPLHF.

This chain connects TRBV10-3 to TRBJ1-1; unclear D gene. Germline V gene sequence: CDR1 ENHRY, CDR2 SYGVKD. V lost 8 bases and J 7 bases, leaving 11 bases between the germline ends. The CDR3 is 11 amino acids. CDR3 sequence (DNA): TGTGCCATCGGAGCCGGGAATGAAGCTTTCTTT. Its protein is CAIGAGNEAFF.

In DNA form, the CDR3 reads TGTGCCAGCAGCTTATTGGGCCTAACAACAGGGGATCTTGATGGCTACACCTTC. Translated: CASSLLGLTTGDLDGYTF. The J gene is TRBJ1-2, the V gene TRBV7-3; 7 nucleotides match TRBD1. The CDR3 runs 18 residues. Germline CDR1 SGHTA, CDR2 FQGTGA. V lost 2 bases and J lost 6; bases outside the gene matches: 18.

The rearrangement links TRBV10-2 to TRBJ1-4, with D unclear. The CDR3 runs to 13 residues. CDR1 is WSHSY and CDR2 is SAAADI in the germline V gene. Trimming took 9 bases from V and 3 from J, leaving 11 bases between them. The CDR3 region has the DNA TGCGCCAGAACAGATCTTGCTAATGAAAAACTGTTTTTT. Amino acid sequence: CARTDLANEKLFF.

The chain couples TRBV4-1 to TRBJ1-1, with 7 bases aligning to TRBD1. Trimming removed 4 bases from V and 0 bases from J; junction bases left unmatched: 5. Germline V lookup: CDR1 MGHRA, CDR2 YSYEKL. The CDR3 contains 15 residues. The CDR3 coding sequence is TGCGCCAGCAGCCTCGAGACAGGGATGAACACTGAAGCTTTCTTT. Its translation is CASSLETGMNTEAFF.

This clone was seen a single time. J is TRBJ2-1 and V is TRBV9; the D gene is possibly TRBD1 (5 bases). CDR3 size: 14 residues. V shed 7 bases and J shed 6 bases, with 17 bases lying between them. The germline gives CDR1 SGDLS, CDR2 YYNGEE. The DNA for the CDR3 is TGTGCCAGCTCTAAGGGGCCCAGTGGCAATGAGCAGTTCTTC. Its translation is CASSKGPSGNEQFF. The full variable domain, in which reference TRBV9 and TRBJ2-1 provide the parts outside the CDR3, is DSGVTQTPKHLITATGQRVTLRCSPRSGDLSVYWYQQSLDQGLQFLIQYYNGEERAKGNILERFSAQQFPDLHSELNLSSLELGDSALYFCASSKGPSGNEQFFGPGTRLTVL.

The chain links TRBV20-1 to TRBJ1-2; D perhaps matches TRBD1 (5 bases). The V end was cut by 4 bases, the J end by 2 bases, with 5 bases between. CDR3 length: 11 amino acids. Germline V CDR1 and CDR2: DFQATT, SNEGSKA (reference sequence). The CDR3 region has the DNA TGCAGTGCTACAGGGAACTATGGCTACACCTTC. This sequence encodes CSATGNYGYTF.

This chain links TRBV4-2 with TRBJ2-1; 7 nucleotides agree with TRBD1. The V gene's germline CDR1 is LGHNA and CDR2 YNFKEQ. This CDR3 comprises 15 residues. Trimming took 0 bases from V and 6 from J; bases not matched to a gene: 5. CDR3 amino acids: CASSQETGTANEQFF. CDR3 DNA sequence: TGTGCCAGCAGCCAAGAAACTGGGACAGCCAATGAGCAGTTCTTC.

The V and J genes are TRBV6-5 and TRBJ2-5; D is unclear. The J call may not be correct, given that the DNA end is closer to TRBJ2-7. The CDR3 spans 13 residues. Germline-derived CDR1 and CDR2 are MNHEY and SVGAGI. The CDR3 loop is CASSYSLSYEQYF. CDR3 nucleotides: TGTGCCAGCAGTTACTCACTGTCCTACGAGCAGTACTTC.